This T cell receptor beta chain was identified during a study of T cell responses to AZD1222 COVID-19 vaccine (dated by TCRdb to 2020 to 2022). About the investigation overall: Because spike-specific TCR depth and breadth did not differ between the two schedules, AZD1222 recipients who got a second dose at roughly 4 weeks were pooled with those who got a second dose at roughly 12 weeks. A total of around 240 trial participants underwent TCR sequencing, of whom 207 received two doses of AZD1222 and about 25 received two doses of the MenACWY control vaccine. Trial participants were enrolled by age into subgroups of 18-55, 56-69 and 70-plus years, and around 150, 29 and 61 TCR-sequenced participants, respectively, were included in these subgroups. Study-wide conclusions, independent of this receptor: Nearly half of unique spike-specific TCRs reportedly recognized epitopes outside regions mutated in the B.1.351 and B.1.1.7 variants. A significant rise in spike-specific TCR breadth and depth was observed after two AZD1222 doses relative to day 0 and relative to MenACWY recipients. Most participants were white British and females outnumbered males, and the authors suggested that clonal diversity may have been underestimated. Vaccine-associated CD4 TCRs spanned the whole spike protein, with dominant responses in regions 160-218 and 743-854. Only five to seven AZD1222 recipients were SARS-CoV-2 seropositive at baseline, limiting conclusions about previously exposed vaccinees. In the small 56-69-year group, the increase in depth fell short of significance, most likely because of low power. Because no day 14 peak-response samples were available, the repertoires could be characterized only after the peak T cell response.

A note on this clone: The antigen it binds to is not known. Base quality data are lacking; no much larger clone is found one base away.

The time point label corresponds to: baseline before first vaccination. Samples from vaccinated people were obtained from the UK trials COV001 and COV002, which included a single-blind randomized controlled phase 2/3 trial of AZD1222 (ChAdOx1 nCoV-19) in healthy adults. For TCRbeta chain sequencing, PBMC samples from trial participants were taken at day 0 and at day 28 after the second dose. The CDR3 regions of human TCRbeta chains were analyzed by immunosequencing. Concerning the study's data processing: TCRs in the repertoires were matched against a reference library of SARS-CoV-2-specific TCRs that had been generated with the MIRA antigen-specificity platform. Breadth meant the fraction of unique TCRs that were SARS-CoV-2-associated, whereas depth meant the fraction of total T cells that were SARS-CoV-2-associated. Using the MIRA data, every spike-specific TCR was mapped to the spike region that the TCR reacted to and assigned to either a CD4 or a CD8 class. Log10-transformed breadth and depth values were compared by one-way ANOVA with Sidak's multiple comparisons tests. In its TCRdb copy, this immuneACCESS table keeps in-frame sequences only and misses some clones. Where compared with another copy, unresolved V genes explain less than half of these, and the others have no known cause. The V and J calls and clone size were taken over from that table, and D and trimming were inferred from the DNA. The sample includes 110,000 to 150,000 clones, with 90% to 95% observed a single time. Roughly 9.1% of the sample comes from the top ten.

The input for sequencing was peripheral blood, taken on day 0 of AZD1222 vaccination. This clonotype was sampled from an adult in good health.

CDR3 protein: CASSGRDRPYNEQFF. The sequenced DNA: TGTGCCAGCAGCGGCCGGGACAGGCCCTACAATGAGCAGTTCTTC. The V gene is TRBV7-9 and the J gene is TRBJ2-1; 8 junctional bases match TRBD1. The CDR3 spans 15 residues, from the cysteine through the phenylalanine. Just the 45-base CDR3 DNA is kept, in frame starting at base 1. V ends up 5 bases short and J 2 bases short, with an unmatched junction base count of 5. CDR1 SEHNR and CDR2 FQNEAQ were looked up in the germline V gene (reference sequence).